The 31 T cell receptor beta chains in this list originate from one sample, sequenced in a study of cytomegalovirus exposure and HLA in healthy donors. 13 Jbeta primers and 60 Vbeta primers were used for the PCR. The table came from immunoSEQ multiplex PCR; TCRdb's copy has only in-frame clones and leaves some out. Here the sample spans approximately 27,000 clones, about 64% being singletons. The sequenced sample consisted of PBMCs. Receptors were obtained from a male donor in good health and CMV-seropositive.

The J gene is TRBJ1-3, the V gene TRBV6-1, with D uncertain. Deletions cut 5 bases from V and 0 bases from J, with 11 bases between. CDR3 size: 15 residues. From germline, CDR1 is MNHNS and CDR2 SASEGT. The CDR3: CASSLTGSSGNTIYF. Written as DNA, the CDR3 is TGTGCCAGCAGTCTGACGGGAAGCTCTGGAAACACCATATATTTT.

This sequence joins TRBV15 and TRBJ2-5; TRBD1 might be the D (5 bases). The V gene lost 0 bases and the J gene lost 4 bases, with 12 bases spanning the gap. The CDR3 is made up of 15 amino acids. CDR1 and CDR2 from the germline V gene are LNHNV and YYDKDF (reference sequence). As DNA, the CDR3 is TGTGCCACCAGCAGAGATTATCAGGGCGGAGAGACCCAGTACTTC. This translates into CATSRDYQGGETQYF.

V and J are TRBV6-5 and TRBJ2-7, with D possibly matching TRBD2 (7 bases). CDR3 length: 14 amino acids. Trimming took off 7 bases at V and 4 bases at J, with 17 bases between the two ends. The germline V gene has CDR1 MNHEY and CDR2 SVGAGI. CDR3 DNA: TGTGCCAGCATCTCGACAAGGGGGGGGTACGAGCAGTACTTC. Its translation: CASISTRGGYEQYF.

The chain links TRBV6-5 to TRBJ1-1; the D is unclear. This CDR3 contains 13 residues. Germline lookup yields CDR1 MNHEY and CDR2 SVGAGI. Trimming left V 7 bases short and J 6 bases short, with 15 bases between. CDR3 coding DNA: TGTGCCAGCAACCCTACACATAGCGCTGAAGCTTTCTTT. Its translation is CASNPTHSAEAFF.

This sequence joins TRBV6-7 and TRBJ1-4; unclear D gene. TRBV6-7 is known as an ORF, though its function is uncertain. The germline V and J ends were trimmed by 2 bases and 8 bases, with 3 bases remaining between them. CDR3 length: 11 residues. The CDR3 loop is CASSYAEKLFF. CDR3 bases: TGTGCCAGCAGTTACGCGGAAAAACTGTTTTTT.

This chain connects TRBV18 to TRBJ1-1; D perhaps matches TRBD1 (6 bases). Germline V lookup: CDR1 KGHSH, CDR2 LQKENI. There are 15 residues in the CDR3. With 2 bases removed from V and 7 bases from J, the gap between germline ends came to 17 bases. The CDR3 here is CASSPFAGDGGEAFF. In DNA, the CDR3 is TGTGCCAGCTCACCATTTGCAGGGGATGGGGGTGAAGCTTTCTTT.

The rearrangement links TRBV7-3 to TRBJ1-3; a possible D gene is TRBD1 (6 bases). The germline V and J ends were trimmed by 4 bases and 3 bases, with 13 bases remaining between them. The germline V gene encodes CDR1 SGHTA and CDR2 FQGTGA. The CDR3 totals 15 residues. CDR3 DNA: TGTGCCAGCAGCTCCCGGACAGTTTTTGGAAACACCATATATTTT. Translation gives CASSSRTVFGNTIYF.

The rearrangement joins TRBV2 to TRBJ1-1; no reliable D call. CDR1 is SNHLY, CDR2 FYNNEI, per germline. The CDR3 extends over 15 amino acids. Between the trimmed V and J ends, which lost 9 bases and 3 bases, there was a span of 20 bases. The DNA for the CDR3 is TGTGCCAGTGCTCCCTCAGGCTTGTGGTACACTGAAGCTTTCTTT. It translates to CASAPSGLWYTEAFF.

This chain uses TRBV5-1 with TRBJ2-2; TRBD2 matches at 8 bases. Germline V gene sequence: CDR1 SGHRS, CDR2 YFSETQ. The CDR3 consists of 14 residues. V was clipped by 7 bases and J by 8 bases; unmatched bases: 10. This chain's CDR3 is CASRWTSTRGELFF. CDR3 coding DNA: TGCGCCAGCCGCTGGACTAGCACTAGAGGGGAGCTGTTTTTT. The whole variable domain, remainder taken from reference TRBV5-1 and TRBJ2-2, is KAGVTQTPRYLIKTRGQQVTLSCSPISGHRSVSWYQQTPGQGLQFLFEYFSETQRNKGNFPGRFSGRQFSNSRSEMNVSTLELGDSALYLCASRWTSTRGELFFGEGSRLTVL.

The rearrangement links TRBV19 to TRBJ1-2; D ambiguous. V was cut by 2 bases and J by 5 bases, with 9 bases left in between. Germline-derived CDR1 and CDR2 are LNHDA and SQIVND (reference sequence). The CDR3 is made up of 13 amino acids. CDR3 sequence reads: CASSITTQYGYTF. The CDR3 DNA sequence: TGTGCCAGTAGTATAACTACTCAGTATGGCTACACCTTC.

V usage is TRBV1 and J usage is TRBJ1-2. TRBV1 is deemed a pseudogene. The CDR3 covers 16 residues. The DNA of the CDR3 is TGCACCAGCAGCCCTCCGGTGGGAGGCCCTAACTATGGCTACACCTTC. Its translation: CTSSPPVGGPNYGYTF.

The V gene is TRBV28, the J gene TRBJ1-5, with D tentatively TRBD1 (5 bases). CDR3 length: 16 amino acids. V shed 3 bases and J shed 6 bases, with 18 bases lying between them. Germline values: CDR1 MDHEN, CDR2 SYDVKM. The CDR3 bases are TGTGCCAGCAGTTTTCTCACTGCGCCAGGGCGTCAGCCCCAGCATTTT. Amino acid sequence: CASSFLTAPGRQPQHF.

V is TRBV6-4 and J is TRBJ2-1; 8 bases map to TRBD2. V was pared by 8 bases and J by 3 bases, with 9 bases of the junction left unmatched. The CDR3 runs to 15 residues. Germline-derived CDR1 and CDR2 are MRHNA and SNTAGT. CDR3 sequence (DNA): TGTGCCAGCCAAGCGGGAGTTGAGAACTACAATGAGCAGTTCTTC. It translates to CASQAGVENYNEQFF.

This rearrangement joins TRBV6-4 to TRBJ1-3; a possible D gene is TRBD1 (5 bases). V lost 0 bases, J lost 5 bases, and 8 bases lay in between. The germline V gene encodes CDR1 MRHNA and CDR2 SNTAGT. The CDR3 length is 14 residues. The CDR3 loop is CASSDSAGRNTIYF. The CDR3 nucleotides read TGTGCCAGCAGTGACTCGGCAGGGAGAAACACCATATATTTT.

Regarding this clone: Other DNA variants within this sample encode the same CDR3. This chain links TRBV5-4 with TRBJ1-2; D perhaps matches TRBD1 (6 bases). The V gene's germline CDR1 is SGHNT and CDR2 YYREEE (reference sequence). Trimming cost V 0 bases and J 0 bases, with 6 bases left between them. This CDR3 comprises 14 residues. The CDR3 bases are TGTGCCAGCAGCTTGGACAGGGCTAACTATGGCTACACCTTC. This codes for CASSLDRANYGYTF.

V is TRBV4-2 and J is TRBJ1-1, with a tentative D call TRBD1 (5 bases). Germline CDR1 and CDR2: LGHNA and YNFKEQ. The CDR3 length is 14 residues. V was cut by 3 bases and J by 5 bases, with 13 bases left in between. CDR3 amino acids: CASSQVGVGTEAFF. In DNA form, the CDR3 reads TGTGCCAGCAGCCAGGTAGGGGTTGGTACTGAAGCTTTCTTT.

The chain employs TRBV29-1 and TRBJ1-2; perhaps TRBD1 as D (6 bases). Germline-derived CDR1 and CDR2 are SQVTM and ANQGSEA. V was cut by 6 bases and J by 5 bases, with 13 bases left in between. CDR3 size: 12 residues. The CDR3 protein is CSVTGTSYGYTF. Written as DNA, the CDR3 is TGCAGCGTAACAGGGACCTCTTATGGCTACACCTTC.

The J gene is TRBJ2-1, the V gene TRBV6-1; TRBD2 matches at 8 bases. The germline V gene has CDR1 MNHNS and CDR2 SASEGT. After removal of 4 bases from V and 7 bases from J, the junction contained 6 bases not matched to a gene. The CDR3 covers 14 residues. This chain's CDR3 is CASSVFSGKNEQFF. The CDR3 DNA reads as TGTGCCAGCAGTGTGTTTAGCGGGAAGAATGAGCAGTTCTTC.

The CDR3 nucleotides read TGTGCCAGCAGCCCCATGGGAGGGCCGGTCGGGGAGCTGTTTTTT. The encoded protein is CASSPMGGPVGELFF. V gene TRBV28 combines with J gene TRBJ2-2; TRBD2 agrees at 7 bases. Germline trimming cut 6 bases from V and 7 bases from J; bases unmatched to any gene: 11. The CDR3 spans 15 residues. Germline V gene sequence: CDR1 MDHEN, CDR2 SYDVKM.

The chain carries TRBV5-1 and TRBJ1-6; D is perhaps TRBD1 (6 bases). The CDR3 is 14 residues long. V was shortened by 3 bases and J by 9 bases, with 13 bases between the two germline ends. CDR1 and CDR2 (germline): SGHRS, YFSETQ. This CDR3 is CASSYAGASSPLHF. Here the CDR3 DNA reads TGCGCCAGCAGCTACGCAGGGGCAAGTTCACCCCTCCACTTT.

CDR3 bases: TGCGCCAGCAGCCCCAGGACTAGCCTGGGAGATACGCAGTATTTT. Protein sequence: CASSPRTSLGDTQYF. The V call is TRBV5-1, the J call TRBJ2-3, with TRBD2 identical over 8 bases. The CDR3 is made up of 15 amino acids. CDR1 SGHRS and CDR2 YFSETQ come from the germline V gene. V lost 4 bases and J lost 5; bases outside the gene matches: 9.

The chain carries TRBV6-6 and TRBJ1-4; D is perhaps TRBD1 (6 bases). Germline loops: CDR1 MNHNY, CDR2 SVGAGI (reference sequence). The ends were cut back, 5 bases at V and 0 bases at J, with 13 bases in the middle. The CDR3 runs to 16 residues. CDR3 in amino acids: CASSPTGPSTNEKLFF. The CDR3 coding sequence is TGTGCCAGCAGTCCTACAGGGCCCTCAACTAATGAAAAACTGTTTTTT.

This chain joins TRBV27 and TRBJ2-1; 12 bases are shared with TRBD1. There are 16 residues in the CDR3. Trimming cost V 5 bases and J 8 bases; bases outside gene matches: 10. Germline CDR1 MNHEY, CDR2 SMNVEV (reference sequence). The CDR3 nucleotides read TGTGCCAGCAGTACTTTGGGACAGGGGGCAAGGGATGAGCAGTTCTTC. As protein: CASSTLGQGARDEQFF.

V gene TRBV2 combines with J gene TRBJ1-1; possibly TRBD1 for D (5 bases). The CDR3 contains 15 residues. The germline gives CDR1 SNHLY, CDR2 FYNNEI. The V end lost 0 bases, the J end lost 5 bases, and 13 bases lay between the germline ends. CDR3: CASSEAGRRGTEAFF. The CDR3, as DNA: TGTGCCAGCAGTGAAGCGGGGCGTCGTGGGACTGAAGCTTTCTTT.

This rearrangement joins TRBV28 to TRBJ1-2; no clear D gene. The CDR3 contains 12 residues. V lost 5 bases and J lost 6, with 10 bases in between. Germline V gene lookup returns CDR1 MDHEN and CDR2 SYDVKM. CDR3 in DNA: TGTGCCAGCAGTCGGAGGGATGATGGCTACACCTTC. As protein: CASSRRDDGYTF.

V is TRBV30 and J is TRBJ1-5, with D hard to call. The length of the CDR3 is 14 residues. The V end was cut by 3 bases, the J end by 6 bases, with 15 bases between. Germline V gene lookup returns CDR1 GTSNPN and CDR2 SVGIG (reference sequence). The CDR3 sequence is CAWSGLYSRQPQHF. CDR3 nucleotides: TGTGCCTGGAGCGGATTATACAGCCGTCAGCCCCAGCATTTT. The variable domain in full, with the rest retrieved from reference TRBV30 and TRBJ1-5, is SQTIHQWPATLVQPVGSPLSLECTVEGTSNPNLYWYRQAAGRGLQLLFYSVGIGQISSEVPQNLSASRPQDRQFILSSKKLLLSDSGFYLCAWSGLYSRQPQHFGDGTRLSIL.

There are a few counts of this clone. J is TRBJ1-2 and V is TRBV6-5; D is unresolved. Trimming shortened V by 6 bases and J by 0 bases, and 8 bases separated the two germline ends. The germline CDR1 and CDR2 sequences are MNHEY and SVGAGI. This CDR3 is 13 amino acids long. The CDR3: CASRTVSNYGYTF. Written as DNA, the CDR3 is TGTGCCAGCAGAACGGTCTCTAACTATGGCTACACCTTC.

The rearrangement uses TRBV30 and TRBJ2-5; 8 bases align to TRBD1. V dropped 1 base and J dropped 4; count of bases not matched to a gene: 5. The length of the CDR3 is 14 residues. Germline V CDR1 and CDR2: GTSNPN, SVGIG (reference sequence). The CDR3 DNA reads TGTGCCTGGAGTGGAACCAGGGGGCGAGAGACCCAGTACTTC. Translating it yields CAWSGTRGRETQYF. Together with reference TRBV30 and TRBJ2-5, the CDR3 gives the full variable domain: SQTIHQWPATLVQPVGSPLSLECTVEGTSNPNLYWYRQAAGRGLQLLFYSVGIGQISSEVPQNLSASRPQDRQFILSSKKLLLSDSGFYLCAWSGTRGRETQYFGPGTRLLVL.

About this clone itself: The sample carries other DNA sequences with the same CDR3. The J gene is TRBJ1-1, the V gene TRBV29-1, with D perhaps matching TRBD1 (6 bases). The V and J ends lost 7 bases and 2 bases respectively, with 14 bases between them. Germline values: CDR1 SQVTM, CDR2 ANQGSEA. This CDR3 is 13 amino acids long. Here the CDR3 reads CSGTGHLNTEAFF. The CDR3, as DNA: TGCAGCGGGACGGGACACCTAAACACTGAAGCTTTCTTT.

This rearrangement joins TRBV9 to TRBJ1-5; 8 nucleotides agree with TRBD1. The germline CDR1 and CDR2 sequences are SGDLS and YYNGEE. The CDR3 is 14 amino acids. Trimming removed 5 bases from V and 3 bases from J; junction bases left unmatched: 4. The CDR3 loop is CASSSGQANQPQHF. The CDR3 DNA reads TGTGCCAGCAGTTCGGGACAGGCCAATCAGCCCCAGCATTTT.

This chain uses TRBV19 with TRBJ2-4, with 10 positions matching TRBD1. The CDR3 has 17 residues. Germline assignment: CDR1 LNHDA and CDR2 SQIVND (reference sequence). With V trimmed by 6 bases and J by 3 bases, 11 bases remained unmatched. DNA of the CDR3: TGTGCCAGTAGGAGGGTCGACAGGGGGCGAGACAAAAACATTCAGTACTTC. Its translation: CASRRVDRGRDKNIQYF.